What follows is one T cell receptor (beta chain) and its context. Profiled with immunoSEQ multiplex PCR; TCRdb holds only in-frame clones, not every one. This repertoire shows 250,000 or so clones, 85% to 90% found once; its top ten account for roughly 5.6%. This sample is part of a study of blood T cell repertoires in COVID-19. Across the whole study: Nucleic acid was either cDNA or gDNA, and it came from T cells, B-cell-depleted T cells, or PBMCs.

The CDR3 extends over 17 amino acids. Germline V gene lookup returns CDR1 MGHRA and CDR2 YSYEKL. V was trimmed by 0 bases and J by 2 bases, leaving 15 bases between them. The sequencing input was peripheral blood. This sequence was found in a woman aged 55-75 years with COVID-19, enrolled during active disease. This chain uses TRBV4-1 with TRBJ2-3; the D gene is possibly TRBD2 (6 bases). CDR3 loop: CASSQEADSGPTDTQYF. DNA of the CDR3: TGCGCCAGCAGCCAAGAGGCTGATAGCGGACCCACAGATACGCAGTATTTT.